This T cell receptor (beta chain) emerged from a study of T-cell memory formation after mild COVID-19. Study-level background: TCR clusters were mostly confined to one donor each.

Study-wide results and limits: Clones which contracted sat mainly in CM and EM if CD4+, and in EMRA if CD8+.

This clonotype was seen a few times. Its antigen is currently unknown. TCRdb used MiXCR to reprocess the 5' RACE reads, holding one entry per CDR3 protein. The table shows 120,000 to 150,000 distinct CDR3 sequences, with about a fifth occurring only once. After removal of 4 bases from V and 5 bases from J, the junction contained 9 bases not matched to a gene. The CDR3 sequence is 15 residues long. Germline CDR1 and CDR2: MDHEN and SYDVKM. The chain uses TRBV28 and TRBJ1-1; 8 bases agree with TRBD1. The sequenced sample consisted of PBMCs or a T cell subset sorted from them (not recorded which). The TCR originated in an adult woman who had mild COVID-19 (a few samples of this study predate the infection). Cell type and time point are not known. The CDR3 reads CASSSLKQGGTEAFF. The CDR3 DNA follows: TGTGCCAGCAGTTCGTTAAAACAGGGGGGAACTGAAGCTTTCTTT.